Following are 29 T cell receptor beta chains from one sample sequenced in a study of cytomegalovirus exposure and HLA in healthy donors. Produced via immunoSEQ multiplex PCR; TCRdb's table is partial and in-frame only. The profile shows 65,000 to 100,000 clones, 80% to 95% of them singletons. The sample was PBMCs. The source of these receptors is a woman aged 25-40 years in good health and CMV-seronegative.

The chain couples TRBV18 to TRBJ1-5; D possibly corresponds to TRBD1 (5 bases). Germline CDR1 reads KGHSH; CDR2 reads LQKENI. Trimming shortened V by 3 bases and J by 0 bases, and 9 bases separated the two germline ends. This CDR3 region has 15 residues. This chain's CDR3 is CASSPTAYSNQPQHF. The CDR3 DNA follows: TGTGCCAGCTCACCGACAGCCTATAGCAATCAGCCCCAGCATTTT.

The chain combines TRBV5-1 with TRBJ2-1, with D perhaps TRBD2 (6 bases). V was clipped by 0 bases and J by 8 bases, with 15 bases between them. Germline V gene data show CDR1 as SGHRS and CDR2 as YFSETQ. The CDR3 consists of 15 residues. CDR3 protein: CASSLAVGGVDEQFF. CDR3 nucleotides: TGCGCCAGCAGCTTGGCCGTGGGGGGTGTAGATGAGCAGTTCTTC.

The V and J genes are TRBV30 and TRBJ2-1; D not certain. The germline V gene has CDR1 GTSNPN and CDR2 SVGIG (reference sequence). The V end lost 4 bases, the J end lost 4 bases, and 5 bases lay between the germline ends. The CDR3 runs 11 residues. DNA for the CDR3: TGTGCCTGGACCCTTTACAATGAGCAGTTCTTC. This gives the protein CAWTLYNEQFF.

In DNA form, the CDR3 reads TGTGCCAGCGACAGGGCAGGGATGAGCAATCAGCCCCAGCATTTT. Amino acids: CASDRAGMSNQPQHF. The rearrangement links TRBV28 to TRBJ1-5, with 7 bases that match TRBD1. The germline gives CDR1 MDHEN, CDR2 SYDVKM. The CDR3 extends over 15 amino acids. V shed 8 bases, J shed 1 base, and the junction held 8 bases outside the gene matches.

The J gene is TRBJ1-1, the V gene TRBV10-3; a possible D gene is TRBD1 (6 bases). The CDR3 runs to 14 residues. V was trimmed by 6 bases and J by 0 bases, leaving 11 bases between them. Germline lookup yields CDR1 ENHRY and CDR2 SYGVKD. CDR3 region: CAIRAGAMNTEAFF. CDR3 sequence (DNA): TGTGCCATCAGAGCAGGGGCTATGAACACTGAAGCTTTCTTT.

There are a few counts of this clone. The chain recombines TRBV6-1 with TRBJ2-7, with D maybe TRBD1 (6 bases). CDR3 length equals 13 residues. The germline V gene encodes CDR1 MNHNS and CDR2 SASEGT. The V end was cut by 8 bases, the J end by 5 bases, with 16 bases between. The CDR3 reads CASHLGRGNEQYF. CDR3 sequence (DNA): TGTGCCAGCCACCTCGGCAGGGGCAACGAGCAGTACTTC.

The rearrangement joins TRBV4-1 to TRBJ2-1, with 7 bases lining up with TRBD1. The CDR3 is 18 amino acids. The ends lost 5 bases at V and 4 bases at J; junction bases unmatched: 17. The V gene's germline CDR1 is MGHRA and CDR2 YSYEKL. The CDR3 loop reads CASSTRGQNPHTYNEQFF. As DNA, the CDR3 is TGCGCCAGCAGCACCCGGGGACAGAATCCACACACATACAATGAGCAGTTCTTC.

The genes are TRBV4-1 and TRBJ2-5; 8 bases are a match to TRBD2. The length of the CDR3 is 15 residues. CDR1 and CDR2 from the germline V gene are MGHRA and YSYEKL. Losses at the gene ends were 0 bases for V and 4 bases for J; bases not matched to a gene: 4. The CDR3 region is CASSQEPGGRETQYF. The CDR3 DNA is TGCGCCAGCAGCCAAGAGCCGGGAGGGCGAGAGACCCAGTACTTC.

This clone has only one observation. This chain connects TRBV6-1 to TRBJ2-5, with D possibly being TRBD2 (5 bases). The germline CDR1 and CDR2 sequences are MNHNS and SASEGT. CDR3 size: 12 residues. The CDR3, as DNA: TGTGCGCAAAGTCGGGGTGGAGAGACCCAGTACTTC. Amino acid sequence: CAQSRGGETQYF.

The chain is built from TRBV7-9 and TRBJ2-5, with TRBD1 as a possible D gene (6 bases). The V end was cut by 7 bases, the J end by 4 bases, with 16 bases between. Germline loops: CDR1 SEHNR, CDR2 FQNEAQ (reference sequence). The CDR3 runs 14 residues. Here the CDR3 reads CASNAQGFRETQYF. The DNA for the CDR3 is TGTGCCAGCAACGCCCAGGGGTTCCGAGAGACCCAGTACTTC.

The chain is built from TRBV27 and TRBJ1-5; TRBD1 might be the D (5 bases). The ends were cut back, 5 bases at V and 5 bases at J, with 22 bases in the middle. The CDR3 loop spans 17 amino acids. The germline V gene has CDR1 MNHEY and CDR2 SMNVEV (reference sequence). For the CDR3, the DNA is TGTGCCAGCAGTCCACTATCCGTCAGGGTACAATATCAGCCCCAGCATTTT. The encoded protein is CASSPLSVRVQYQPQHF.

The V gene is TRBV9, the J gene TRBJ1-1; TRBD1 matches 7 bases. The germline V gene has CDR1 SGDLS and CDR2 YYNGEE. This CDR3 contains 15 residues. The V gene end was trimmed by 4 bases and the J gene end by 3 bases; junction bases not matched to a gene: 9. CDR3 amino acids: CASSSYDREDTEAFF. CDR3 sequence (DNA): TGTGCCAGCAGCTCATATGACAGGGAAGACACTGAAGCTTTCTTT.

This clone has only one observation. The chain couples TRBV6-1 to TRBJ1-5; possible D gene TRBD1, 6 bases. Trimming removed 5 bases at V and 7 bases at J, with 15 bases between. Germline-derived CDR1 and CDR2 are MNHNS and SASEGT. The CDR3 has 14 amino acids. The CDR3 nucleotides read TGTGCCAGCAGTCCACAGGGTCGGTACCAGCCCCAGCATTTT. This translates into CASSPQGRYQPQHF.

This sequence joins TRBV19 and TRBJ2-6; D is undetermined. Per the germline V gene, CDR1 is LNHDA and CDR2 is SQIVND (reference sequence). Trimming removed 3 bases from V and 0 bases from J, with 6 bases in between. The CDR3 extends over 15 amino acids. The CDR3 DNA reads TGTGCCAGTAGTATTAAAGCCTCTGGGGCCAACGTCCTGACTTTC. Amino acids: CASSIKASGANVLTF.

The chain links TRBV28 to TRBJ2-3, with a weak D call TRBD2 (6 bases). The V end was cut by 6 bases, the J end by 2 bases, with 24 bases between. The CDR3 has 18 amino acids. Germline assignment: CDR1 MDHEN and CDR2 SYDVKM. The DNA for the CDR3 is TGTGCCAGCAGAGTTTGGACACCCCGGGACTTCCACACAGATACGCAGTATTTT. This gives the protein CASRVWTPRDFHTDTQYF.

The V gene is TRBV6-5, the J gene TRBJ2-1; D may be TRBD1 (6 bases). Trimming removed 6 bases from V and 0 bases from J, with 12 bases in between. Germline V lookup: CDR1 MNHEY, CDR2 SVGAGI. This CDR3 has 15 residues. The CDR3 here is CASSLRDTSYNEQFF. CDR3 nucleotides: TGTGCCAGCAGCCTCCGGGACACCTCCTACAATGAGCAGTTCTTC.

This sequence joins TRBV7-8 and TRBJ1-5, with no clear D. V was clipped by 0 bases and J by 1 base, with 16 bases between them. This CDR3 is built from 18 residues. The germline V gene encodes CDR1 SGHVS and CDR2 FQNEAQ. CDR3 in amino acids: CASSLARIASGSNQPQHF. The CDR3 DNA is TGTGCCAGCAGCTTAGCCCGTATAGCGTCGGGGAGCAATCAGCCCCAGCATTTT. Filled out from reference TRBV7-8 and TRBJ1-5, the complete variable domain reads GAGVSQSPRYKVAKRGQDVALRCDPISGHVSLFWYQQALGQGPEFLTYFQNEAQLDKSGLPSDRFFAERPEGSVSTLKIQRTQQEDSAVYLCASSLARIASGSNQPQHFGDGTRLSIL.

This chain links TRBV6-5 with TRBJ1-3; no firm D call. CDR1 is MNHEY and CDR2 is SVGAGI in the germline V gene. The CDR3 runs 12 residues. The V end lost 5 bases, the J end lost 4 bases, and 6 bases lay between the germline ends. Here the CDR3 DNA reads TGTGCCAGCAGTCCTCTGGGAAACACCATATATTTT. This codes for CASSPLGNTIYF.

Written as DNA, the CDR3 is TGTGCCAGTACGGGCGGGGGGGACTCGAATGAGCAGTTCTTC. It translates to CASTGGGDSNEQFF. This chain uses TRBV19 with TRBJ2-1, with 9 bases aligning to TRBD2. The trim removed 7 bases at V and 7 bases at J, leaving 8 bases unmatched. This CDR3 is built from 14 residues. Germline V gives CDR1 LNHDA, CDR2 SQIVND (reference sequence).

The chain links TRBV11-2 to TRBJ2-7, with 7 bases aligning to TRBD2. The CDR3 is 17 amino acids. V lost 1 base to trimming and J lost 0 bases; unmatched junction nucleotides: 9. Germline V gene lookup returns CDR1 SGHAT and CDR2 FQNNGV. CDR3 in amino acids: CASSLAPLADVSYEQYF. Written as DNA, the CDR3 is TGTGCCAGCAGCTTAGCACCTCTAGCGGATGTCTCCTACGAGCAGTACTTC.

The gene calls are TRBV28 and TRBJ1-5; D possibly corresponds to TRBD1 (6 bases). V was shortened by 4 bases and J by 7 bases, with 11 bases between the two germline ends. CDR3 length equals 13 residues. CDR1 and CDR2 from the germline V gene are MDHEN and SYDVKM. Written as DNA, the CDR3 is TGTGCCAGCAGTTACCAGGGGAGCCAGCCCCAGCATTTT. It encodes CASSYQGSQPQHF.

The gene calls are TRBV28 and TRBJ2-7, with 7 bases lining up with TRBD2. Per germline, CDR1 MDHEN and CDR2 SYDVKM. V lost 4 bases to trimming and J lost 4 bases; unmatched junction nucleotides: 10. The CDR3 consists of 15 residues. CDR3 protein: CASSSVGGVAYEQYF. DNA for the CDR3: TGTGCCAGCAGTTCCGTGGGGGGGGTCGCATACGAGCAGTACTTC. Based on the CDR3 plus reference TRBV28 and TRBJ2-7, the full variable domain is DVKVTQSSRYLVKRTGEKVFLECVQDMDHENMFWYRQDPGLGLRLIYFSYDVKMKEKGDIPEGYSVSREKKERFSLILESASTNQTSMYLCASSSVGGVAYEQYFGPGTRLTVT.

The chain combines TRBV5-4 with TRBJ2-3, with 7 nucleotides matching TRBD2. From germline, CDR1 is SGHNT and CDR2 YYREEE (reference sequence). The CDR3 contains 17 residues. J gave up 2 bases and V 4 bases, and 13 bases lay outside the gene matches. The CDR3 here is CASSLYLTGGLTDTQYF. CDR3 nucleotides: TGTGCCAGCAGCCTTTACCTTACGGGAGGACTCACAGATACGCAGTATTTT.

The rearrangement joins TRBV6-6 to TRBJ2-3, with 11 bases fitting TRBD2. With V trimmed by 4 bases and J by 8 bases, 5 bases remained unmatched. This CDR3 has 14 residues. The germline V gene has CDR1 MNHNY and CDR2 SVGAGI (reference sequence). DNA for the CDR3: TGTGCCAGCAGTTTAGCTAGCGGGGGGCTTACGCAGTATTTT. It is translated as CASSLASGGLTQYF.

CDR3 loop: CASSKVEGDSGNTIYF. Written as DNA, the CDR3 is TGTGCCAGCAGCAAAGTCGAGGGCGACTCTGGAAACACCATATATTTT. V and J are TRBV21-1 and TRBJ1-3. TRBV21-1 is marked as a pseudogene. This CDR3 is 16 amino acids long.

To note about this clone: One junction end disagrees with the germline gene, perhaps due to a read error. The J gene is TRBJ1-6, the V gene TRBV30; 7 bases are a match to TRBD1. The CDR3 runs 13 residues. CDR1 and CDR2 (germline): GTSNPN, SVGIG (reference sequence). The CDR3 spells CAWSGQGDSPPHF. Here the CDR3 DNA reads TGTGCCTGGAGTGGACAGGGTGATTCACCCCCCCACTTT.

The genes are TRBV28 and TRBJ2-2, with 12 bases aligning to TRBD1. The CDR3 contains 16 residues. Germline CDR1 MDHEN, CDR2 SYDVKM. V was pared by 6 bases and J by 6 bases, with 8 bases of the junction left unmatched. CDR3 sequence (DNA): TGTGCCAGCAGCCGTACGGGGACAGGGGGCTCCGGGGAGCTGTTTTTT. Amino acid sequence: CASSRTGTGGSGELFF.

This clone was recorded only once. Here the CDR3 DNA reads TGTGCCAGCAGCCTACAGATTAACTATGGCTACACCTTC. It codes for CASSLQINYGYTF. V usage is TRBV28 and J usage is TRBJ1-2, with D unclear. Trimming left V 6 bases short and J 1 base short, with 9 bases between. There are 13 residues in the CDR3. Germline V gives CDR1 MDHEN, CDR2 SYDVKM.

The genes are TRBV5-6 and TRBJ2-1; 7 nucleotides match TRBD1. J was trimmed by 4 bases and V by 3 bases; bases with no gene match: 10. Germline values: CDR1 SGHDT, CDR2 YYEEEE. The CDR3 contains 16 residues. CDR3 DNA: TGTGCCAGCAGCTCACCACCGGGACAGCTATACAATGAGCAGTTCTTC. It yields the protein CASSSPPGQLYNEQFF.